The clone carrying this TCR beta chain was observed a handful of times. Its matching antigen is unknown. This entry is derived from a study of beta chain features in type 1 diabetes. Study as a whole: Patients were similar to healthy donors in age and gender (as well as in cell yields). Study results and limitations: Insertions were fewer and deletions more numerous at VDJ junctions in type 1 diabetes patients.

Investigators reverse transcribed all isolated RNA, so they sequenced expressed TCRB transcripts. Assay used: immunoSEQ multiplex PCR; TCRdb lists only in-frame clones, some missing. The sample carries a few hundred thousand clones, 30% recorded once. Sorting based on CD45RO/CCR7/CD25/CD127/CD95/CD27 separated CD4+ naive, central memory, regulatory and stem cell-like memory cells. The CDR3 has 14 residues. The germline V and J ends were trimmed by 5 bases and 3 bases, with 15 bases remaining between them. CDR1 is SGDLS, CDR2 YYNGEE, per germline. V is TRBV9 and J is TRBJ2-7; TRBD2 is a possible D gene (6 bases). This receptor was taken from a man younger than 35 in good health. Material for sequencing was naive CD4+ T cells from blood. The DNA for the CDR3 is TGTGCCAGCAGTGCGAGTCCAGCGGGCTACGAGCAGTACTTC. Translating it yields CASSASPAGYEQYF.